A single sample is the source of the 2 T cell receptor beta chains below, sequenced in a study of shared clonotypes between healthy human individuals. CD45RO-negative, CCR7-positively selected cells formed the naive CD8 fraction, excluding terminally differentiated effector memory CD45RA+ cells. Profiling relied on immunoSEQ multiplex PCR, and the TCRdb table lists in-frame clones only, not all of them. The sample carries about 2.1 million clones, 85% to 95% recorded once. Sequencing was performed on naive CD8+ T cells from PBMCs. The receptors here all came from a man aged 18 to 29 in good health. Some clones in this sample may be carry-over from other donors' samples.

This clone has a single count. CDR3 nucleotide sequence: TGTGCCAGCAGCTTTGATGTGAGTACTGAAGCTTTCTTT. Translation: CASSFDVSTEAFF. The chain recombines TRBV11-2 with TRBJ1-1, with no clear D. There are 13 residues in the CDR3. Germline V CDR1 and CDR2: SGHAT, FQNNGV. V lost 3 bases and J lost 5, with 10 bases in between.

V is TRBV7-3 and J is TRBJ2-1; a weak D match, TRBD2 (6 bases). The V end lost 0 bases, the J end lost 1 base, and 10 bases lay between the germline ends. CDR1 is SGHTA, CDR2 FQGTGA, per germline. The CDR3 runs 16 residues. The CDR3 nucleotides read TGTGCCAGCAGCTTAACCGGCGGGAAATCCTACAATGAGCAGTTCTTC. This encodes CASSLTGGKSYNEQFF.